This TCR beta chain was sequenced during a study of cytomegalovirus exposure and HLA in healthy donors. Overall study findings and caveats: V- and J-gene trimming of TCR beta was linked (in a later analysis) to a missense DCLRE1C variant.

PCR amplification relied on 60 Vbeta primers (plus 13 Jbeta primers). Here immunoSEQ multiplex PCR was the method, and the copy in TCRdb shows in-frame clones only, minus some. The repertoire holds 180,000 or so clones, 75% to 85% seen once, with around 1.5% in the top ten. This clone was observed once. Antigen specificity is unknown. The CDR3 is 15 amino acids. Germline loops: CDR1 LGHNA, CDR2 YNFKEQ. V shed 1 base and J 2 bases; nucleotides not matched to a gene: 3. Each of the donors was a healthy bone marrow donor. The source is a man between 18 and 29 years old in good health and CMV-seronegative. The V call is TRBV4-2, the J call TRBJ1-2, with 8 bases fitting TRBD1. The material sequenced was PBMCs. Written as DNA, the CDR3 is TGTGCCAGCAGCCAAGCGGCAGGGGGCAACTATGGCTACACCTTC. Its translation is CASSQAAGGNYGYTF.